Below, 15 T cell receptor beta chains from the same sample are listed, as sequenced in a study of cytomegalovirus exposure and HLA in healthy donors. PCR amplification relied on 60 Vbeta primers (plus 13 Jbeta primers). Some clones are missing from TCRdb's copy, which holds only in-frame ones; the method was immunoSEQ multiplex PCR. The sample consists of roughly 150,000 clones, 70% to 85% of them appearing once. The specimen sequenced was PBMCs. These receptors came from a male donor in good health and CMV-seronegative.

The chain has TRBV4-3 and TRBJ2-2, with 7 bases fitting TRBD1. The ends lost 1 base at V and 5 bases at J; junction bases unmatched: 4. CDR3 length: 15 amino acids. The germline V gene encodes CDR1 LGHNA and CDR2 YSLEER. The CDR3 region is CASSQGQGRTGELFF. The CDR3 DNA follows: TGCGCCAGCAGCCAAGGACAGGGTCGGACCGGGGAGCTGTTTTTT.

This clone has just one count. The CDR3 nucleotides are TGTGCCAGCAGCAACCCCCCCGCGACTAGGGTTACTGAGCAGTTCTTC. Translating it yields CASSNPPATRVTEQFF. The gene calls are TRBV21-1 and TRBJ2-1; no DNA check was done on the table's D call, TRBD2. TRBV21-1 corresponds to a pseudogene. The CDR3 covers 16 residues.

The J gene is TRBJ2-1, the V gene TRBV9; TRBD2 matches at 10 bases. The J segment lost 8 bases and the V segment lost 0 bases, leaving 8 bases of the junction unmatched. Germline V gene data show CDR1 as SGDLS and CDR2 as YYNGEE. The CDR3 consists of 16 residues. CDR3 residues: CASSVAITSGDDEQFF. CDR3 DNA sequence: TGTGCCAGCAGCGTAGCTATAACTAGCGGGGATGATGAGCAGTTCTTC.

This rearrangement joins TRBV4-3 to TRBJ2-1; TRBD2 agrees at 10 bases. V lost 2 bases to trimming and J lost 7 bases; unmatched junction nucleotides: 5. Germline V CDR1 and CDR2: LGHNA, YSLEER. The CDR3 has 15 residues. The CDR3 spells CASSQLTSGPNEQFF. The CDR3 nucleotides read TGCGCCAGCAGCCAACTGACTAGCGGGCCGAATGAGCAGTTCTTC.

This clone was counted a few times. The chain recombines TRBV6-5 with TRBJ2-7, with 12 positions matching TRBD1. The CDR3 contains 16 residues. Germline CDR1 and CDR2: MNHEY and SVGAGI. J lost 2 bases, V lost 2 bases, and 4 bases had no gene match. This chain's CDR3 is CASSYGTGGSTYEQYF. In nucleotides, the CDR3 is TGTGCCAGCAGTTACGGGACAGGGGGCTCTACCTACGAGCAGTACTTC.

This clone has more than one count but fewer than ten. The chain uses TRBV6-5 and TRBJ2-5; 7 bases are shared with TRBD1. This CDR3 contains 14 residues. With 2 bases clipped from V and 3 bases from J, the junction kept 3 bases outside the gene matches. Germline V CDR1 and CDR2: MNHEY, SVGAGI. The CDR3 nucleotides read TGTGCCAGCAGTTACGCCGGGACAGAAGAGACCCAGTACTTC. Amino acid sequence: CASSYAGTEETQYF.

V and J are TRBV4-1 and TRBJ2-7, with D uncertain. The CDR3 has 14 residues. V lost 0 bases and J 6 bases, leaving 12 bases between the germline ends. Per the germline V gene, CDR1 is MGHRA and CDR2 is YSYEKL. CDR3 nucleotide sequence: TGCGCCAGCAGCCAAGAACTGACTCCGGGCGAGCAGTACTTC. Translating it yields CASSQELTPGEQYF.

This clone was counted once. The chain links TRBV9 to TRBJ2-1; 8 bases align to TRBD1. In germline, CDR1 is SGDLS, CDR2 YYNGEE. With V trimmed by 1 base and J by 7 bases, 7 bases remained unmatched. The CDR3 length is 15 residues. DNA for the CDR3: TGTGCCAGCAGCGTAACAATTGGGACAGGTAATGAGCAGTTCTTC. This gives the protein CASSVTIGTGNEQFF.

The gene calls are TRBV7-3 and TRBJ2-7, with 7 nucleotides matching TRBD2. The CDR3 extends over 15 amino acids. Unmatched junction bases numbered 8, after V lost 3 bases and J lost 3 bases. CDR1 is SGHTA, CDR2 FQGTGA, per germline. The CDR3 nucleotides are TGTGCCAGCAGCTTGGGGCCTAGCGGAAACTACGAGCAGTACTTC. This encodes CASSLGPSGNYEQYF.

This clone has only one observation. The genes are TRBV6-5 and TRBJ2-7, with TRBD2 matching 7 bases. Germline lookup yields CDR1 MNHEY and CDR2 SVGAGI. This CDR3 has 13 amino acids. Trimming took 6 bases from V and 5 from J; bases not matched to a gene: 7. The CDR3 sequence: CASRGGGAHEQYF. CDR3 coding DNA: TGTGCCAGCAGGGGGGGAGGGGCCCACGAGCAGTACTTC.

This clone was seen more than once but under ten times. The CDR3 DNA reads TGTGCCAGCAGCACAATCAAGGGCGGGAGGAGCTCCTACAATGAGCAGTTCTTC. Its translation: CASSTIKGGRSSYNEQFF. The chain employs TRBV21-1 and TRBJ2-1; TRBD2, as called in the table, went unchecked against the DNA. TRBV21-1 is an annotated pseudogene. The length of the CDR3 is 18 residues.

The chain recombines TRBV10-3 with TRBJ1-1, with a tentative D call TRBD1 (5 bases). The germline V and J ends were trimmed by 6 bases and 0 bases, with 14 bases remaining between them. CDR1 ENHRY and CDR2 SYGVKD come from the germline V gene. There are 15 residues in the CDR3. The CDR3 reads CAISGRGGVNTEAFF. In nucleotides, the CDR3 is TGTGCCATCAGCGGCCGTGGAGGGGTGAACACTGAAGCTTTCTTT.

The chain carries TRBV28 and TRBJ2-3; 11 bases match TRBD2. The CDR3 has 16 amino acids. CDR1 is MDHEN, CDR2 SYDVKM, per germline. Germline trimming cut 5 bases from V and 5 bases from J; bases unmatched to any gene: 9. In DNA form, the CDR3 reads TGTGCCAGCAGTACGAGACTAGCGGGACCCGAAGATACGCAGTATTTT. It encodes CASSTRLAGPEDTQYF.

This chain connects TRBV7-9 to TRBJ2-7; the D gene is possibly TRBD1 (6 bases). This CDR3 spans 16 amino acids. Germline CDR1 is SEHNR and CDR2 is FQNEAQ (reference sequence). The V end lost 5 bases, the J end lost 4 bases, and 21 bases lay between the germline ends. CDR3 sequence reads: CASSKTGLSEVYEQYF. The CDR3 DNA sequence: TGTGCCAGCAGCAAGACAGGCCTCTCAGAAGTTTACGAGCAGTACTTC.

The chain couples TRBV27 to TRBJ2-2; D unclear. The CDR3 sequence is 12 residues long. V was shortened by 5 bases and J by 7 bases, with 8 bases between the two germline ends. Germline values: CDR1 MNHEY, CDR2 SMNVEV (reference sequence). Here the CDR3 reads CASSIYSGELFF. CDR3 coding DNA: TGTGCCAGCAGTATCTATAGCGGGGAGCTGTTTTTT.